The 7 T cell receptor beta chains below come from one sample, sequenced in a study of shared clonotypes between healthy human individuals. Profiled with immunoSEQ multiplex PCR; TCRdb holds only in-frame clones, not every one. Here the sample spans about 2.4 million clones, over 85% being singletons. Input material: naive CD4+ T cells from PBMCs. Subset here: CD45RA+ positively selected. All receptors come from a man between 18 and 35 years old in good health. Some clones in this sample may be carry-over from other donors' samples.

A note on this clone: Other DNA sequences in this sample translate to the same CDR3. The chain combines TRBV5-1 with TRBJ2-3; 10 bases match TRBD1. In germline, CDR1 is SGHRS, CDR2 YFSETQ. The CDR3 is made up of 15 amino acids. The V and J ends lost 4 bases and 4 bases, in that order; junction bases with no gene match: 6. CDR3 loop: CASSRDRGPPDTQYF. CDR3 DNA: TGCGCCAGCAGCCGGGACAGGGGTCCCCCAGATACGCAGTATTTT.

This clone was observed a handful of times. The chain joins TRBV5-1 to TRBJ1-1; D gene unclear. The V and J ends lost 1 base and 0 bases respectively, with 10 bases between them. Germline loops: CDR1 SGHRS, CDR2 YFSETQ. The CDR3 has 15 amino acids. DNA of the CDR3: TGCGCCAGCAGCTTGCTTGCTTCAATGAACACTGAAGCTTTCTTT. Encoded protein: CASSLLASMNTEAFF.

The genes are TRBV28 and TRBJ1-2; D is ambiguous. The CDR3 spans 12 residues. Trimming shortened V by 5 bases and J by 3 bases, and 7 bases separated the two germline ends. In germline, CDR1 is MDHEN, CDR2 SYDVKM. The CDR3 region has the DNA TGTGCCAGCAGTACCGTCGACTATGGCTACACCTTC. It is translated as CASSTVDYGYTF.

This clone was detected a few times. Other nucleotide sequences in the sample specify the same CDR3. The chain combines TRBV29-1 with TRBJ1-1, with D tentatively TRBD1 (5 bases). Per germline, CDR1 SQVTM and CDR2 ANQGSEA. The CDR3 spans 13 residues. V was shortened by 4 bases and J by 1 base, with 10 bases between the two germline ends. The CDR3 region is CSVVRGGNTEAFF. CDR3 coding DNA: TGCAGCGTTGTAAGGGGTGGGAACACTGAAGCTTTCTTT.

The chain links TRBV5-5 to TRBJ2-1; TRBD2 aligns across 7 bases. This CDR3 has 15 amino acids. CDR1 and CDR2 (germline): SGHKS, YYEKEE (reference sequence). The V gene end was trimmed by 5 bases and the J gene end by 0 bases; junction bases not matched to a gene: 5. The CDR3: CASRIGGSSYNEQFF. In DNA form, the CDR3 reads TGTGCCAGCAGGATCGGGGGGAGCTCCTACAATGAGCAGTTCTTC.

This chain connects TRBV7-9 to TRBJ2-7; 12 bases are shared with TRBD2. With 1 base clipped from V and 2 bases from J, the junction kept 9 bases outside the gene matches. Per germline, CDR1 SEHNR and CDR2 FQNEAQ (reference sequence). The CDR3 sequence is 18 residues long. The CDR3 is CASSLGTSGTPIPYEQYF. The CDR3 bases are TGTGCCAGCAGCTTAGGGACTAGCGGGACACCAATACCCTACGAGCAGTACTTC.

The chain carries TRBV7-2 and TRBJ2-7, with 9 bases that match TRBD1. Germline V gene lookup returns CDR1 SGHTA and CDR2 FQGNSA. V shed 5 bases, J shed 0 bases, and the junction held 5 bases outside the gene matches. This CDR3 has 15 amino acids. The DNA of the CDR3 is TGTGCCAGCAGCCCGGGGACAGGGATCTCCTACGAGCAGTACTTC. Translation gives CASSPGTGISYEQYF. Supplemented by reference TRBV7-2 and TRBJ2-7, the full variable domain reads GAGVSQSPSNKVTEKGKDVELRCDPISGHTALYWYRQSLGQGLEFLIYFQGNSAPDKSGLPSDRFSAERTGGSVSTLTIQRTQQEDSAVYLCASSPGTGISYEQYFGPGTRLTVT.